Presented here are 11 T cell receptor beta chains from one specimen sequenced in a study of cytomegalovirus exposure and HLA in healthy donors. 13 Jbeta primers and 60 Vbeta primers were used for the PCR. Profiled with immunoSEQ multiplex PCR; TCRdb holds only in-frame clones, not every one. The top ten hold 1% to 1.5% of the sample, which has 200,000 or so clones, about 89% seen once. The sequenced material came from PBMCs. The receptors originated from a man aged 25 to 45 in good health and CMV-seronegative.

This rearrangement joins TRBV27 to TRBJ2-1; 7 bases align to TRBD1. This CDR3 has 15 amino acids. V gave up 4 bases and J gave up 6 bases; unmatched junction bases: 9. Per the germline V gene, CDR1 is MNHEY and CDR2 is SMNVEV (reference sequence). The CDR3 loop reads CASSYRDRTLNEQFF. The CDR3 nucleotides read TGTGCCAGCAGTTACCGGGACAGAACCCTCAATGAGCAGTTCTTC.

V gene TRBV28 combines with J gene TRBJ2-1; 7 bases match TRBD2. Germline V lookup: CDR1 MDHEN, CDR2 SYDVKM. CDR3 length equals 15 residues. Trimming took 6 bases from V and 9 from J; bases not matched to a gene: 14. CDR3 in DNA: TGTGCCAGCAGCCCCCCCGCGGGGGTCTCGTTTGAGCAGTTCTTC. Residues: CASSPPAGVSFEQFF. The whole variable domain, filled in from reference TRBV28 and TRBJ2-1, reads DVKVTQSSRYLVKRTGEKVFLECVQDMDHENMFWYRQDPGLGLRLIYFSYDVKMKEKGDIPEGYSVSREKKERFSLILESASTNQTSMYLCASSPPAGVSFEQFFGPGTRLTVL.

The genes are TRBV27 and TRBJ1-1; 7 bases map to TRBD1. The CDR3 runs to 13 residues. Germline-derived CDR1 and CDR2 are MNHEY and SMNVEV (reference sequence). After removal of 5 bases from V and 6 bases from J, the junction contained 6 bases not matched to a gene. CDR3 residues: CASSDRDTAEAFF. Written as DNA, the CDR3 is TGTGCCAGCAGTGACAGGGACACGGCTGAAGCTTTCTTT.

The genes are TRBV19 and TRBJ2-3; 12 nucleotides agree with TRBD2. The germline V gene encodes CDR1 LNHDA and CDR2 SQIVND (reference sequence). V shed 3 bases, J shed 4 bases, and the junction held 5 bases outside the gene matches. The CDR3 length is 16 residues. In DNA form, the CDR3 reads TGTGCCAGTAGTATTCTAGCGGGAGGGCCCCCAGATACGCAGTATTTT. This encodes CASSILAGGPPDTQYF.

In this sample, this clone turned up a few times. The V and J genes are TRBV7-9 and TRBJ2-7; D might be TRBD2 (6 bases). Germline values: CDR1 SEHNR, CDR2 FQNEAQ (reference sequence). There are 13 residues in the CDR3. V lost 7 bases and J 3 bases, leaving 13 bases between the germline ends. CDR3 coding DNA: TGTGCCAGCAACCCGGGAGAGAACTACGAGCAGTACTTC. Residues: CASNPGENYEQYF.

This clone was seen just once. V is TRBV16 and J is TRBJ2-6; maybe TRBD1 (5 bases). The CDR3 has 18 residues. Trimming shortened V by 1 base and J by 2 bases, and 15 bases separated the two germline ends. Per the germline V gene, CDR1 is KGHSY and CDR2 is FQNENV. The CDR3 DNA reads TGTGCCAGCAGCCAATTTACGGCAGGGTCTACTGGGGCCAACGTCCTGACTTTC. Its translation is CASSQFTAGSTGANVLTF. The whole variable domain, remainder taken from reference TRBV16 and TRBJ2-6, is GEEVAQTPKHLVRGEGQKAKLYCAPIKGHSYVFWYQQVLKNEFKFLISFQNENVFDETGMPKERFSAKCLPNSPCSLEIQATKLEDSAVYFCASSQFTAGSTGANVLTFGAGSRLTVL.

The chain joins TRBV6-4 to TRBJ1-5, with TRBD1 identical over 11 bases. After removal of 6 bases from V and 0 bases from J, the junction contained 10 bases not matched to a gene. Germline CDR1 and CDR2: MRHNA and SNTAGT. This CDR3 has 18 amino acids. CDR3 nucleotide sequence: TGTGCCAGCAGCCACGTCGGGACAGGGGGTTATAGCAATCAGCCCCAGCATTTT. Translating it yields CASSHVGTGGYSNQPQHF.

This clone occurred a few times. The rearrangement uses TRBV6-5 and TRBJ1-1; TRBD1 matches at 8 bases. Germline V gene lookup returns CDR1 MNHEY and CDR2 SVGAGI. CDR3 length equals 14 residues. The trim removed 5 bases at V and 4 bases at J, leaving 6 bases unmatched. CDR3: CASSPTGVATEAFF. As DNA, the CDR3 is TGTGCCAGCAGTCCGACAGGGGTGGCCACTGAAGCTTTCTTT.

The chain has TRBV6-6 and TRBJ2-3; 8 nucleotides match TRBD1. The CDR3 runs 16 residues. Germline CDR1 reads MNHNY; CDR2 reads SVGAGI (reference sequence). With V trimmed by 6 bases and J by 2 bases, 10 bases remained unmatched. CDR3 nucleotides: TGTGCCAGCAGCCCGGCAACAGGGGGTCCCACAGATACGCAGTATTTT. Its translation is CASSPATGGPTDTQYF.

This chain connects TRBV6-1 to TRBJ1-1; D might be TRBD1 (5 bases). Germline V CDR1 and CDR2: MNHNS, SASEGT. Trimming removed 2 bases from V and 8 bases from J, with 15 bases in between. The CDR3 has 14 amino acids. The CDR3 is CASSEPSRGREAFF. DNA of the CDR3: TGTGCCAGCAGTGAACCTAGCCGGGGGAGAGAAGCTTTCTTT.

The V and J genes are TRBV2 and TRBJ2-5, with 8 bases matching TRBD2. The germline gives CDR1 SNHLY, CDR2 FYNNEI. The trim removed 7 bases at V and 1 base at J, leaving 11 bases unmatched. The CDR3 extends over 16 amino acids. The CDR3 DNA follows: TGTGCCAGCACTCCCCAAATCGGGGGGGCCCAAGAGACCCAGTACTTC. This codes for CASTPQIGGAQETQYF.